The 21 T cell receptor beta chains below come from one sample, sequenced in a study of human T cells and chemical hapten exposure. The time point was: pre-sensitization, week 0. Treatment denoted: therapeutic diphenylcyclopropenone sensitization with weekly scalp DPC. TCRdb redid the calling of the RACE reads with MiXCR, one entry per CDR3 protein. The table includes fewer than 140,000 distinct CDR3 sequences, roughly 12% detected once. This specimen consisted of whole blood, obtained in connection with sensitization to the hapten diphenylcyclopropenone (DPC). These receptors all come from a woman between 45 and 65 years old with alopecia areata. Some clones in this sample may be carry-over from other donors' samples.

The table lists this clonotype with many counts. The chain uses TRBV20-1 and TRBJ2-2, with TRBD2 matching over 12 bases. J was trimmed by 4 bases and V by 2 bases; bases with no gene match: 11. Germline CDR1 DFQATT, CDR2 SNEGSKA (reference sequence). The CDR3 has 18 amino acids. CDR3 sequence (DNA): TGCAGTGCTAGACCCACCCTCCGACTAGCGGGAGTCACCGGGGAGCTGTTTTTT. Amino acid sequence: CSARPTLRLAGVTGELFF.

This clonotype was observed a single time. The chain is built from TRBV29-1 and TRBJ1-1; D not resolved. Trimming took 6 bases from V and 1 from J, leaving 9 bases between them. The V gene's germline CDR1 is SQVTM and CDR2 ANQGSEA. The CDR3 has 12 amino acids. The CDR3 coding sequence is TGCAGCGTCGCCGGATGGAACACTGAAGCTTTCTTT. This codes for CSVAGWNTEAFF. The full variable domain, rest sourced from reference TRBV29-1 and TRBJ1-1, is SAVISQKPSRDICQRGTSLTIQCQVDSQVTMMFWYRQQPGQSLTLIATANQGSEATYESGFVIDKFPISRPNLTFSTLTVSNMSPEDSSIYLCSVAGWNTEAFFGQGTRLTVV.

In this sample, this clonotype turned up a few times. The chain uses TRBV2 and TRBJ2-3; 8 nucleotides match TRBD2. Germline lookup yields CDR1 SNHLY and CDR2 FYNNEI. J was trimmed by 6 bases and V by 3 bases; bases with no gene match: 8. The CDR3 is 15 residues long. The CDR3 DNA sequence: TGTGCCAGCAGTGATCCAGCGGGAGTTGCTGATACGCAGTATTTT. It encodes CASSDPAGVADTQYF.

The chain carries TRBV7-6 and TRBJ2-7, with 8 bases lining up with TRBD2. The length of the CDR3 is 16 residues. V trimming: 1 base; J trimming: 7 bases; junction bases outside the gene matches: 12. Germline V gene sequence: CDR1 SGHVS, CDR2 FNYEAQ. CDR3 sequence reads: CASSLVAGGDLMEQYF. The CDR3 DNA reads TGTGCCAGCAGCTTAGTTGCGGGGGGTGACCTTATGGAGCAGTACTTC. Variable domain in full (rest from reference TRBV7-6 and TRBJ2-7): GAGVSQSPRYKVTKRGQDVALRCDPISGHVSLYWYRQALGQGPEFLTYFNYEAQQDKSGLPNDRFSAERPEGSISTLTIQRTEQRDSAMYRCASSLVAGGDLMEQYFGPGTRLTVT.

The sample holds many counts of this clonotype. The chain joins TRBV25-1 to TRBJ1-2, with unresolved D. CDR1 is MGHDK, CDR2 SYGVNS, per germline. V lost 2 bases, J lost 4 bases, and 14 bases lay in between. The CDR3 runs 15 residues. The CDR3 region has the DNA TGTGCCAGCAGTGAAGTCATAGGGAAGGGCTATGGCTACACCTTC. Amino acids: CASSEVIGKGYGYTF.

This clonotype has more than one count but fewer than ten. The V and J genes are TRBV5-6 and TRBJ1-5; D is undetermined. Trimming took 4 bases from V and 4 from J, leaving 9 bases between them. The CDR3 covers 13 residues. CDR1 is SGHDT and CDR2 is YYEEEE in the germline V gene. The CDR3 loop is CASSREENQPQHF. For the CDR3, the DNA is TGTGCCAGCAGCCGTGAAGAAAATCAGCCCCAGCATTTT. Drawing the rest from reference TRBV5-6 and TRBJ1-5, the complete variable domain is DAGVTQSPTHLIKTRGQQVTLRCSPKSGHDTVSWYQQALGQGPQFIFQYYEEEERQRGNFPDRFSGHQFPNYSSELNVNALLLGDSALYLCASSREENQPQHFGDGTRLSIL.

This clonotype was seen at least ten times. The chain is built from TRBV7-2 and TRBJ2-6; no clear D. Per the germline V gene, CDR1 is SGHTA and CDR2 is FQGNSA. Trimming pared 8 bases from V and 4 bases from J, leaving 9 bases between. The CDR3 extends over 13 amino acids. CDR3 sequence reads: CASERAGANVLTF. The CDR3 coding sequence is TGTGCCAGCGAACGGGCAGGGGCCAACGTCCTGACTTTC.

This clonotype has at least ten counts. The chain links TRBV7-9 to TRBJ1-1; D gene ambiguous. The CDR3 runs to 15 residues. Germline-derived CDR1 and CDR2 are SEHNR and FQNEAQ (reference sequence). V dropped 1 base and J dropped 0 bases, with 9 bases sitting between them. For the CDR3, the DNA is TGTGCCAGCAGCTTAGTTGGGCAGATGAACACTGAAGCTTTCTTT. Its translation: CASSLVGQMNTEAFF.

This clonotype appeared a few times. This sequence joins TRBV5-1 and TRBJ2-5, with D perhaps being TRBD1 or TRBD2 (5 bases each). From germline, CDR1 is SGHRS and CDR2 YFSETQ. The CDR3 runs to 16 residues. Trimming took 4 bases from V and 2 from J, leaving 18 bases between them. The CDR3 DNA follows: TGCGCCAGCAGCCAACGGCCCGGGGACCTTCAAGAGACCCAGTACTTC. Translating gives CASSQRPGDLQETQYF.

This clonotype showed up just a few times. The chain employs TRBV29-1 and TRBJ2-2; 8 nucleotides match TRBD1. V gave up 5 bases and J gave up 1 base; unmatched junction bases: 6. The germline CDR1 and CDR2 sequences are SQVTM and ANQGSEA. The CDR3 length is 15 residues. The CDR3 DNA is TGCAGCGTTACGAACAGGGGGGAGAACACCGGGGAGCTGTTTTTT. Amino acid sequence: CSVTNRGENTGELFF.

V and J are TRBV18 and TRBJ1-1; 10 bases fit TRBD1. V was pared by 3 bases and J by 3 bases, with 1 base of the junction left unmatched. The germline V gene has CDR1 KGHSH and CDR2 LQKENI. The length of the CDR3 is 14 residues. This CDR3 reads CASSPGTGDTEAFF. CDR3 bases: TGTGCCAGCTCACCCGGGACAGGGGACACTGAAGCTTTCTTT.

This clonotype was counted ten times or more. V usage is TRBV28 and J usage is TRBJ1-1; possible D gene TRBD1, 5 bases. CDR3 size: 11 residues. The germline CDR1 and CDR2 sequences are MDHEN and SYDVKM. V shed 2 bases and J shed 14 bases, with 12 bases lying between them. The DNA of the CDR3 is TGTGCCAGCAGTTTACGACAGCGGGTCTTCTTT. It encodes CASSLRQRVFF.

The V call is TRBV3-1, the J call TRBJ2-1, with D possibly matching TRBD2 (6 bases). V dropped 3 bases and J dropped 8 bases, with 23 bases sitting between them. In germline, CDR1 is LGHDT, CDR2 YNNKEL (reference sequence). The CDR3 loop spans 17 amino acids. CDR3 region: CASSHEVGRGSRDEQFF. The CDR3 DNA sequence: TGTGCCAGCAGCCATGAGGTAGGGCGGGGATCAAGGGATGAGCAGTTCTTC.

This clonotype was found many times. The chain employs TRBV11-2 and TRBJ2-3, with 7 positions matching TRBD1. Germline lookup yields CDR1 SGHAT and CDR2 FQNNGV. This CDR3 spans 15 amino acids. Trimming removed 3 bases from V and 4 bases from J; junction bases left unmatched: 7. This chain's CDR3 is CASSFTRQGPDTQYF. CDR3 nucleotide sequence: TGTGCCAGCAGCTTCACCCGACAGGGCCCAGATACGCAGTATTTT.

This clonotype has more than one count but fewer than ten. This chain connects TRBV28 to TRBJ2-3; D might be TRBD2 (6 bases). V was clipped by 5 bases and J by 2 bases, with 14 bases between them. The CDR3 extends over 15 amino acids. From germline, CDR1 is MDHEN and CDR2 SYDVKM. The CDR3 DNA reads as TGTGCCAGCAGTCTGGGGCTAGCGAACACAGATACGCAGTATTTT. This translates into CASSLGLANTDTQYF.

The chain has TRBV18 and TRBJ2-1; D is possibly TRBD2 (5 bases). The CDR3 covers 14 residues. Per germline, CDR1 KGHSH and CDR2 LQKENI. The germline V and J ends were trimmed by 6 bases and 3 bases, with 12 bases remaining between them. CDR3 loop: CASSPSLDYNEQFF. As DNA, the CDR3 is TGTGCCAGCTCCCCTTCACTAGACTACAATGAGCAGTTCTTC.

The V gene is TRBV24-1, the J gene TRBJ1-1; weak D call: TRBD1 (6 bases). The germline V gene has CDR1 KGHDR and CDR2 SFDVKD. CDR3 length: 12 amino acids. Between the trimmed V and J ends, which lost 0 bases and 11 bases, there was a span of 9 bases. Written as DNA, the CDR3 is TGTGCCACCAGTGATTTGGGGGGCGCGGCTTTCTTT. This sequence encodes CATSDLGGAAFF.

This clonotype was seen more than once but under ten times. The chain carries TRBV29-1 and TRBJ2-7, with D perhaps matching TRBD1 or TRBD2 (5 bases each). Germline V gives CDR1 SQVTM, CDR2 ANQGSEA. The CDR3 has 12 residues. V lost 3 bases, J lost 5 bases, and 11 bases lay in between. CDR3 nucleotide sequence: TGCAGCGTTGAGGGACGGGCCCACGAGCAGTACTTC. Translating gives CSVEGRAHEQYF.

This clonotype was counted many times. CDR3 sequence (DNA): TGTGCCACCTCAGGGTCGGGTGGCAATCAGCCCCAGCATTTT. Translated: CATSGSGGNQPQHF. The chain combines TRBV19 with TRBJ1-5, with a possible D match to TRBD1 (5 bases). CDR1 and CDR2 (germline): LNHDA, SQIVND (reference sequence). The CDR3 is 14 residues long. V was trimmed by 10 bases and J by 2 bases, leaving 15 bases between them.

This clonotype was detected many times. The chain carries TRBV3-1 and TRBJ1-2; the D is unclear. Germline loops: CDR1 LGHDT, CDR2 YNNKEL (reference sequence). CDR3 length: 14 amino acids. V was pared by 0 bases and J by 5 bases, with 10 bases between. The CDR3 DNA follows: TGTGCCAGCAGCCAAGAAAACAGATTATATGGCTACACCTTC. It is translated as CASSQENRLYGYTF.

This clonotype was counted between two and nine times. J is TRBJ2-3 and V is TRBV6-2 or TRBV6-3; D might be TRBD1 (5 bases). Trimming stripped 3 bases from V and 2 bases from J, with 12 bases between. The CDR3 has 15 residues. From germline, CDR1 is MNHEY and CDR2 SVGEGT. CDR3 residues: CASSYPDRATDTQYF. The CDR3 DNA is TGTGCCAGCAGTTATCCCGACAGAGCCACAGATACGCAGTATTTT.